This T cell receptor beta chain was obtained from a study of blood T cell repertoires in COVID-19. At the level of the study: COVID-19 samples from acute and convalescent phases originated in the United States, Italy and Spain.

Clinical histories supplied by participants themselves formed the basis of cohort assignment. Germline V lookup: CDR1 GTSNPN, CDR2 SVGIG (reference sequence). The CDR3 length is 12 residues. Between the trimmed V and J ends, which lost 4 bases and 10 bases, there was a span of 14 bases. This table comes from immunoSEQ multiplex PCR, and its TCRdb copy is limited to in-frame clones, with some not included. The repertoire holds 270,000 or so clones, with approximately 90% as singletons. The sequenced sample consisted of PBMCs or T cells enriched from blood (not recorded which). This rearrangement joins TRBV30 to TRBJ2-1; D gene uncertain. This TCR derives from a woman in her thirties with acute COVID-19. The CDR3 region is CAWTITTREQFF. The CDR3 region has the DNA TGTGCCTGGACTATTACCACGAGGGAGCAGTTCTTC.